The clone carrying this T cell receptor beta chain has a count of ten or more. This sample is drawn from a study of T-cell reconstitution after alpha-beta-depleted transplantation in children. Preparation of the TCRbeta library used unique molecular identifiers. TCRdb processed the PCR reads anew with MiXCR; each CDR3 protein has one entry. The sample contains 400,000 to 500,000 distinct CDR3 sequences, approximately 11% of which appear only once. Germline V CDR1 and CDR2: SGHRS, YFSETQ. The germline V and J ends were trimmed by 2 bases and 0 bases, with 6 bases remaining between them. The CDR3 is 13 residues long.

This clonotype was sampled from a human donor who donated a stem cell graft to a child with acute myeloid leukemia. The chain uses TRBV5-1 and TRBJ2-7; D gene ambiguous. This specimen consisted of PBMCs from the stem cell graft donor, obtained from the stem cell graft. The CDR3 DNA reads as TGCGCCAGCAGCTTCGTCAGCTCCTACGAGCAGTACTTC. Translation: CASSFVSSYEQYF.